The entry below describes one TCR beta chain. The entry originates in a study of blood T cell repertoires in COVID-19. The wider study: Sites in the United States, Italy and Spain provided acute and convalescent COVID-19 samples. From T cells, B-cell-depleted T cells, or PBMCs came the material, which was cDNA or gDNA.

The germline gives CDR1 SGHRS, CDR2 YFSETQ. V dropped 4 bases and J dropped 4 bases, with 12 bases sitting between them. CDR3 length equals 13 residues. Sequencing used immunoSEQ multiplex PCR; TCRdb keeps in-frame clones, though not all of them. The sample lists around 620,000 clones, 90% occurring once. The receptor was derived from a woman aged 18-29 years with acute or convalescent COVID-19. Specimen: peripheral blood. The rearrangement joins TRBV5-1 to TRBJ2-7; D gene uncertain. CDR3 in DNA: TGCGCCAGCAGCAACCGGGTTGATTACGAGCAGTACTTC. Its translation is CASSNRVDYEQYF.